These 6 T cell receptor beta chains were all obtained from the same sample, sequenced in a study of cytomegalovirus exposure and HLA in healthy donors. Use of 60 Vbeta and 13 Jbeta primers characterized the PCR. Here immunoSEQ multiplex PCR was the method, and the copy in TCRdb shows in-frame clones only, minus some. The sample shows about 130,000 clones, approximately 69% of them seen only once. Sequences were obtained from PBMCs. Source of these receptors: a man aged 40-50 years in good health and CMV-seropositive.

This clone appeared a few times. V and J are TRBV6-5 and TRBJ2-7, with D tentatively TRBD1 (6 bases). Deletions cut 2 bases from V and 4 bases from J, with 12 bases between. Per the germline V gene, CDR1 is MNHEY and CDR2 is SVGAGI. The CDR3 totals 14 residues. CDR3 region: CASSYAGVGYEQYF. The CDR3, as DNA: TGTGCCAGCAGTTACGCAGGGGTGGGGTACGAGCAGTACTTC.

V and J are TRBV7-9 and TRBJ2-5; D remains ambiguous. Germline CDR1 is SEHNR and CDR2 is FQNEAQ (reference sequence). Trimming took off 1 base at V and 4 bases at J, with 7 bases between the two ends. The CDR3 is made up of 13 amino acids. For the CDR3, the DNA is TGTGCCAGCAGCTTAGGCCGCGGAGAGACCCAGTACTTC. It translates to CASSLGRGETQYF.

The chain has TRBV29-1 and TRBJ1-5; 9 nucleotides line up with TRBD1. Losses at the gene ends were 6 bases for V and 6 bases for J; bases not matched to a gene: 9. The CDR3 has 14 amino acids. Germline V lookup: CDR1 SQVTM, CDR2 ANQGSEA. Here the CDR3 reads CSVGTGQGGQPQHF. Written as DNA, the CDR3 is TGCAGCGTCGGGACGGGACAGGGCGGTCAGCCCCAGCATTTT.

Here the CDR3 DNA reads TGTGCCATCAGTGACTCAGGGACTAGCGGGGGGTACCAAGAGACCCAGTACTTC. Its protein is CAISDSGTSGGYQETQYF. The chain uses TRBV10-3 and TRBJ2-5; 15 bases are a match to TRBD2. V lost 3 bases to trimming and J lost 0 bases; unmatched junction nucleotides: 5. CDR3 length: 18 residues. Looked up from germline, CDR1 is ENHRY and CDR2 is SYGVKD.

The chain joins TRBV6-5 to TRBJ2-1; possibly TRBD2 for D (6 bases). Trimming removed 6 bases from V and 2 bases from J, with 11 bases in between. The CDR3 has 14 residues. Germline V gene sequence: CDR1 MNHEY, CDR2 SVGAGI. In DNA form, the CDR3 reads TGTGCCAGCAGACTAGCTGAGCCCTACAATGAGCAGTTCTTC. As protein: CASRLAEPYNEQFF.

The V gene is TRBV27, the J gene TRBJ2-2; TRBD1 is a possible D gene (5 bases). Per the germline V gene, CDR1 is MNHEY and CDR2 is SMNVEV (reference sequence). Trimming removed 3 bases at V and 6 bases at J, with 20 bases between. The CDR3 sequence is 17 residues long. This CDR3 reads CASSFASDRRFAGELFF. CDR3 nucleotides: TGTGCCAGCAGTTTCGCGTCCGACAGACGCTTCGCCGGGGAGCTGTTTTTT.